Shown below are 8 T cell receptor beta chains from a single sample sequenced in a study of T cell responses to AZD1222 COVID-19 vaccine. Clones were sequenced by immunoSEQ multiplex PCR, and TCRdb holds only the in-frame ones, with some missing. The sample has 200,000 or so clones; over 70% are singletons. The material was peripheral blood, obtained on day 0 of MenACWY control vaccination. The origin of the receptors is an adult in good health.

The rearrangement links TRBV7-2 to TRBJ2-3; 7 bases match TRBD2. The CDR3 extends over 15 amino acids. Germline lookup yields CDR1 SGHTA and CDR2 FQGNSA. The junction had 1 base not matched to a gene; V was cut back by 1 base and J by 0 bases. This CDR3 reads CASSLVSGSTDTQYF. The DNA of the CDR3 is TGTGCCAGCAGCTTAGTTAGCGGGAGCACAGATACGCAGTATTTT.

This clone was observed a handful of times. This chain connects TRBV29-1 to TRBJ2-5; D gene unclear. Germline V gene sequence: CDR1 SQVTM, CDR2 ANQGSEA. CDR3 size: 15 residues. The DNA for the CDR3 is TGCAGTCTATTTTCTCCAGGATCGTACCAAGAGACCCAGTACTTC. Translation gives CSLFSPGSYQETQYF. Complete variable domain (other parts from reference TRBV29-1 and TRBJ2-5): SAVISQKPSRDICQRGTSLTIQCQVDSQVTMMFWYRQQPGQSLTLIATANQGSEATYESGFVIDKFPISRPNLTFSTLTVSNMSPEDSSIYLCSLFSPGSYQETQYFGPGTRLLVL.

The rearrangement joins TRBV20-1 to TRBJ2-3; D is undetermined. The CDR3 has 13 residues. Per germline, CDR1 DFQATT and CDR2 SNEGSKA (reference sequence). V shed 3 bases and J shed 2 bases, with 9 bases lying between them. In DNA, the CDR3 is TGCAGTGCTAGTCGCCCTGCCACAGATACGCAGTATTTT. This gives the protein CSASRPATDTQYF.

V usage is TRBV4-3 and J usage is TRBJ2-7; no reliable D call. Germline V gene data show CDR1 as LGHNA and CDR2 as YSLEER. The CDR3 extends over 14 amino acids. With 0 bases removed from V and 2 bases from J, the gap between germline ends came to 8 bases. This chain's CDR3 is CASSQDRRPYEQYF. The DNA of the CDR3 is TGCGCCAGCAGCCAAGATCGCAGGCCCTACGAGCAGTACTTC.

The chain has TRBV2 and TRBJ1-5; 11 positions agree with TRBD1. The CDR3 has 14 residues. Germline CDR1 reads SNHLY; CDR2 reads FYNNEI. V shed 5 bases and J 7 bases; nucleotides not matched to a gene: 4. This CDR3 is CASSLGQGGQPQHF. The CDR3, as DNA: TGTGCCAGCAGTCTGGGACAGGGGGGCCAGCCCCAGCATTTT. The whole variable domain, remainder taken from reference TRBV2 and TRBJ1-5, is EPEVTQTPSHQVTQMGQEVILRCVPISNHLYFYWYRQILGQKVEFLVSFYNNEISEKSEIFDDQFSVERPDGSNFTLKIRSTKLEDSAMYFCASSLGQGGQPQHFGDGTRLSIL.

CDR3 amino acids: CASSLVGPDTQYF. Written as DNA, the CDR3 is TGTGCCAGCAGCTTAGTTGGGCCAGATACGCAGTATTTT. The chain uses TRBV11-2 and TRBJ2-3; the D is unclear. Trimming left V 1 base short and J 4 bases short, with 6 bases between. From germline, CDR1 is SGHAT and CDR2 FQNNGV. The CDR3 spans 13 residues.

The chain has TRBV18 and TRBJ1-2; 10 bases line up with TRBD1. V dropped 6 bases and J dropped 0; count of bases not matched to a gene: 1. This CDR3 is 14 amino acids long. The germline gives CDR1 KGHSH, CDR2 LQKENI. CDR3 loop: CASSTGGSNYGYTF. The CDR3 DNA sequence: TGTGCCAGCTCGACAGGGGGCTCTAACTATGGCTACACCTTC. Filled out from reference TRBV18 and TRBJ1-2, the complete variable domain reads NAGVMQNPRHLVRRRGQEARLRCSPMKGHSHVYWYRQLPEEGLKFMVYLQKENIIDESGMPKERFSAEFPKEGPSILRIQQVVRGDSAAYFCASSTGGSNYGYTFGSGTRLTVV.

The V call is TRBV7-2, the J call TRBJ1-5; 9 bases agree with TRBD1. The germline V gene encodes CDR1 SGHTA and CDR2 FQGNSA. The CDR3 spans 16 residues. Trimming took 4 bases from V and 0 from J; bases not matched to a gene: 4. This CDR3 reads CASSSQTGGSNQPQHF. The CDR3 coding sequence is TGTGCCAGCAGCTCTCAGACAGGGGGTAGCAATCAGCCCCAGCATTTT.